This is a list of T cell receptor beta chains from one sample in a study of T cell repertoires in cytomegalovirus infection. Their recognized antigens are unknown. Each CDR3 protein gets one entry after TCRdb re-called the reads with MiXCR. The data hold about 220,000 distinct CDR3 sequences, with about 40% observed a single time. This material consisted of CD8+ T cells from cultured PBMCs, taken from culture after CMV antigen stimulation. The receptors here all came from a human donor in good health (CMV status not recorded). Some clones in this sample may be carry-over from other donors' samples. The CDR3 runs from the conserved cysteine through the conserved F or W. The D gene is left open where the match is weak. Some rows have no size entry. The others give once, few or many, or a class for an expanded clone.

CDR3aa,CDR3nt,d_gene,v_gene,abundance,j_gene
CASSLDTSAYEQYF,TGTGCCAGCAGCTTAGATACTAGCGCCTACGAGCAGTACTTC,TRBD2,TRBV7-8,.,TRBJ2-7
CASTLDADGTQYF,TGTGCCAGCACTCTGGACGCCGACGGGACCCAGTACTTC,.,TRBV2,.,TRBJ2-5
CASSHPSGVRGNTEAFF,TGTGCCAGCAGCCACCCCTCGGGGGTTCGAGGGAACACTGAAGCTTTCTTT,.,TRBV14,.,TRBJ1-1
CASSPNAAGSGTEAFF,TGTGCCAGCAGCCCGAACGCCGCGGGGAGCGGCACTGAAGCTTTCTTT,.,TRBV7-8,.,TRBJ1-1
CASSPTERSLGEQYF,TGCGCCAGCAGCCCGACGGAGCGCAGCTTGGGGGAGCAGTACTTC,.,TRBV4-1,.,TRBJ2-7
CASSFDTLYGYTF,TGTGCCAGCAGTTTCGACACCCTCTATGGCTACACCTTC,.,TRBV6-5,.,TRBJ1-2
CASSPVNTGELFF,TGTGCCAGCAGCCCTGTTAACACCGGGGAGCTGTTTTTT,.,TRBV12-3/TRBV12-4,few,TRBJ2-2
CASSLTSGGASTQYF,TGCGCCAGCAGCTTGACTAGCGGGGGAGCCAGCACGCAGTATTTT,TRBD2,TRBV5-1,few,TRBJ2-3
CASYLSPNAGPRIDSSYNEQSF,TGCGCCAGCTATCTTTCCCCAAATGCGGGACCTCGGATCGATAGCTCCTACAATGAGCAGTCCTTC,.,TRBV4-1,.,TRBJ2-1
CASSLAGAGGGSPLHF,TGTGCCAGCAGCTTAGCGGGCGCAGGGGGCGGTTCACCCCTCCACTTT,TRBD1,TRBV7-2,few,TRBJ1-6
CASARDLRNYGYTF,TGTGCTAGTGCCCGGGATCTACGGAACTATGGCTACACCTTC,.,TRBV12-5,.,TRBJ1-2
CASTSYGGGFNEQFF,TGTGCCAGCACCTCATACGGGGGGGGTTTCAATGAGCAGTTCTTC,TRBD2,TRBV7-2,few,TRBJ2-1
CASRWTAKNTEAFF,TGTGCCAGCAGATGGACAGCAAAGAACACTGAAGCTTTCTTT,.,TRBV6-6,.,TRBJ1-1
CASSSSMDTQYF,TGTGCCAGCAGTTCTTCTATGGATACGCAGTATTTT,.,TRBV7-2,many,TRBJ2-3
CASSLEVNTEAFF,TGTGCCAGCAGTTTAGAGGTGAACACTGAAGCTTTCTTT,.,TRBV27,many,TRBJ1-1
CASSQDLGSIDTQYF,TGTGCCAGCAGCCAAGATCTGGGCTCGATAGATACGCAGTATTTT,.,TRBV14,.,TRBJ2-3
CASKEELDYYEQYF,TGTGCCAGCAAGGAAGAGCTAGATTACTACGAGCAGTACTTC,.,TRBV6-1,.,TRBJ2-7
CASSNGTRYSGANVLTF,TGTGCCAGCAGTAACGGGACACGTTACTCTGGGGCCAACGTCCTGACTTTC,.,TRBV28,few,TRBJ2-6
CASSQVGGGWDEQFF,TGCGCCAGCAGCCAAGTAGGGGGAGGATGGGATGAGCAGTTCTTC,.,TRBV4-1,.,TRBJ2-1
CASSSGLRTDTQYF,TGTGCCAGCAGCTCAGGACTCCGTACAGATACGCAGTATTTT,.,TRBV7-6,many,TRBJ2-3
CASSLSGAEETQYF,TGTGCCAGCAGTTTATCAGGGGCGGAAGAGACCCAGTACTTC,.,TRBV27,.,TRBJ2-5
CASSLGERTGELFF,TGCGCCAGCAGCTTAGGCGAACGAACCGGGGAGCTGTTTTTT,.,TRBV10-2,.,TRBJ2-2
CASHPPIRATEAFF,TGTGCCAGCCACCCGCCCATCCGAGCGACTGAAGCTTTCTTT,.,TRBV6-1,.,TRBJ1-1
CASSLNPLSYEQYF,TGTGCCAGCAGTTTAAACCCACTGTCCTACGAGCAGTACTTC,.,TRBV28,few,TRBJ2-7
CASSSTPSLGTQYF,TGTGCCAGCAGCTCCACCCCCAGTTTGGGGACCCAGTACTTC,.,TRBV7-1,.,TRBJ2-5
CASSLGGDEYEQYF,TGTGCCAGCAGTTTAGGCGGGGACGAGTACGAGCAGTACTTC,.,TRBV27,few,TRBJ2-7
CATSPSNGDGYTF,TGTGCCACCAGCCCCAGTAATGGCGATGGCTACACCTTC,.,TRBV15,few,TRBJ1-2
CASSSGHRNYGYTF,TGTGCCAGCAGTTCCGGACACCGCAACTATGGCTACACCTTC,.,TRBV27,few,TRBJ1-2
CASSSTGTASNYGYTF,TGTGCCAGCAGCTCGACCGGGACAGCGTCTAACTATGGCTACACCTTC,TRBD1,TRBV7-9,few,TRBJ1-2
CASRGSRGNTEAFF,TGTGCCAGTAGAGGCTCCAGGGGGAACACTGAAGCTTTCTTT,.,TRBV19,many,TRBJ1-1
CSVVGREETQYF,TGCAGCGTTGTAGGCAGGGAAGAGACCCAGTACTTC,.,TRBV29-1,once,TRBJ2-5
CASSQDGSKVETQYF,TGTGCCAGCAGCCAAGACGGGAGTAAGGTGGAGACCCAGTACTTC,.,TRBV7-9,few,TRBJ2-5
CASSLVGREQFF,TGTGCCAGCAGCTTAGTCGGGCGAGAGCAGTTCTTC,.,TRBV7-9,.,TRBJ2-1
CASSFVGNTGELFF,TGTGCCAGCAGCTTCGTTGGAAACACCGGGGAGCTGTTTTTT,.,TRBV7-9,few,TRBJ2-2
CASTEDRIYGYTF,TGTGCCTCTACCGAGGACAGGATCTATGGCTACACCTTC,TRBD1,TRBV10-3,few,TRBJ1-2
CARRQGWESNQPKHF,TGTGCCAGAAGGCAGGGTTGGGAGAGCAATCAGCCCAAGCATTTT,.,TRBV28,.,TRBJ1-5
CASSARGWEQFF,TGTGCCAGCAGCGCCCGGGGTTGGGAGCAGTTCTTC,.,TRBV7-9,.,TRBJ2-1
CASSKAPSDTQYF,TGTGCCAGCAGTAAGGCGCCGTCGGATACGCAGTATTTT,.,TRBV7-9,many,TRBJ2-3
CASSLKLGREQYF,TGTGCCAGCAGCTTAAAACTAGGCCGCGAGCAGTACTTC,.,TRBV7-8,.,TRBJ2-7
CASSQGEDYEQYF,TGTGCCAGCAGCCAGGGGGAGGACTACGAGCAGTACTTC,.,TRBV5-3,.,TRBJ2-7
CASSKNTGELFF,TGTGCCAGCAGCAAGAACACCGGGGAGCTGTTTTTT,.,TRBV7-6,.,TRBJ2-2
CASSLASLTSGWGNEQFF,TGTGCCAGCAGCTTAGCTTCTCTTACTAGCGGGTGGGGGAATGAGCAGTTCTTC,TRBD2,TRBV7-2,.,TRBJ2-1
CASSLAQGPKREQFF,TGTGCCAGCAGCTTAGCGCAGGGGCCTAAGAGGGAGCAGTTCTTC,.,TRBV7-9,few,TRBJ2-1